These 17 T cell receptor beta chains were all obtained from the same sample, sequenced in a study of molecular identifiers for immune sequencing clone quantification. In TCRdb, the PCR reads were re-called with MiXCR into one record per CDR3 protein. The sample has hundreds of thousands of distinct CDR3 sequences, approximately 24% seen once; the top ten hold about 0.84%. Material for sequencing was naive CD8+ T cells from blood, with Jurkat cell RNA spiked in. As for subset: FACS-sorted CD8+CD4-CCR7+CD45RA+ naive T cells. Every receptor here comes from a human donor in good health. Some libraries in this study had Jurkat cell RNA spiked in.

A few counts support this clonotype. J is TRBJ2-7 and V is TRBV4-1; 10 bases are a match to TRBD2. The CDR3 sequence is 15 residues long. Trimming removed 0 bases from V and 8 bases from J; junction bases left unmatched: 7. Looked up from germline, CDR1 is MGHRA and CDR2 is YSYEKL. The CDR3 loop is CASSQDLTSGNKQYF. The CDR3 DNA reads as TGCGCCAGCAGCCAAGATTTAACTAGCGGGAATAAGCAGTACTTC.

This clonotype showed up many times. The rearrangement links TRBV27 to TRBJ2-7; no clear D gene. CDR1 and CDR2 from the germline V gene are MNHEY and SMNVEV (reference sequence). The V end was cut by 2 bases, the J end by 2 bases, with 7 bases between. The CDR3 loop spans 13 amino acids. Written as DNA, the CDR3 is TGTGCCAGCAGTTTAACACCCACCTACGAGCAGTACTTC. This encodes CASSLTPTYEQYF.

J is TRBJ2-1 and V is TRBV20-1; TRBD2 aligns across 10 bases. J lost 4 bases, V lost 1 base, and 4 bases had no gene match. In germline, CDR1 is DFQATT, CDR2 SNEGSKA (reference sequence). The CDR3 totals 15 residues. The CDR3 spells CSARGASGGYNEQFF. The CDR3, as DNA: TGCAGTGCTAGAGGGGCTAGCGGGGGTTACAATGAGCAGTTCTTC.

This clonotype was observed many times. This chain uses TRBV9 with TRBJ2-7; TRBD2 matches 9 bases. The V segment lost 0 bases and the J segment 6 bases; nucleotides outside the gene matches: 4. Germline values: CDR1 SGDLS, CDR2 YYNGEE. CDR3 length: 14 residues. CDR3 amino acids: CASSVGLAVREQYF. The CDR3 bases are TGTGCCAGCAGCGTAGGACTAGCGGTGCGCGAGCAGTACTTC.

The chain couples TRBV5-1 to TRBJ2-7; possible D gene TRBD2, 5 bases. CDR1 SGHRS and CDR2 YFSETQ come from the germline V gene. V shed 0 bases and J shed 3 bases, with 13 bases lying between them. CDR3 size: 15 residues. CDR3: CASSLVSGGDYEQYF. CDR3 nucleotides: TGCGCCAGCAGCTTGGTGAGCGGCGGAGACTACGAGCAGTACTTC.

The CDR3 is CASSQAGDLTEAFF. CDR3 bases: TGCGCCAGCAGCCAAGCTGGGGACCTCACTGAAGCTTTCTTT. This chain uses TRBV4-1 with TRBJ1-1; D is possibly TRBD1 (5 bases). This CDR3 region has 14 residues. V was pared by 1 base and J by 4 bases, with 10 bases between. Germline V gene sequence: CDR1 MGHRA, CDR2 YSYEKL.

This clonotype has at least ten counts. This chain links TRBV30 with TRBJ1-1; no definite D call. The V gene's germline CDR1 is GTSNPN and CDR2 SVGIG (reference sequence). V lost 3 bases, J lost 10 bases, and 18 bases lay in between. CDR3 length: 13 amino acids. The CDR3 is CAWSASPDGRAFF. CDR3 in DNA: TGTGCCTGGAGCGCGAGCCCCGACGGCCGAGCTTTCTTT.

The sample holds a few counts of this clonotype. A junction end diverges from the germline sequence, so it may reflect a read error. CDR3 in DNA: TGTGCCAGTAGTCCCGGACTCCAAGAGCAGCACTTC. Translation: CASSPGLQEQHF. The genes are TRBV19 and TRBJ2-7; TRBD2 is a possible D gene (5 bases). This CDR3 is 12 amino acids long. CDR1 and CDR2 (germline): LNHDA, SQIVND (reference sequence).

As for this clonotype: This may stem from a read error, because a much larger clone lies one nucleotide away. V is TRBV7-9 and J is TRBJ2-3, with 7 bases fitting TRBD2. This CDR3 region has 14 residues. Germline V gene lookup returns CDR1 SEHNR and CDR2 FQNEAQ (reference sequence). In DNA form, the CDR3 reads TGTGCCAGCAGCTTGGGCGGGGGAGAAGATTCGCAGTATTTT. Translated, it gives CASSLGGGEDSQYF.

For this clonotype: The junction and the germline gene differ at one end; a read error may be behind it. V usage is TRBV7-2 and J usage is TRBJ2-7, with TRBD1 as a possible D gene (5 bases). CDR3 length: 13 amino acids. In germline, CDR1 is SGHTA, CDR2 FQGNSA. This CDR3 is CASSLADTYERYF. CDR3 nucleotides: TGTGCCAGCAGCTTAGCGGACACCTACGAGCGGTACTTC. Full variable domain (rest looked up from reference TRBV7-2 and TRBJ2-7): GAGVSQSPSNKVTEKGKDVELRCDPISGHTALYWYRQSLGQGLEFLIYFQGNSAPDKSGLPSDRFSAERTGGSVSTLTIQRTQQEDSAVYLCASSLADTYERYFGPGTRLTVT.

The V call is TRBV9, the J call TRBJ2-7, with a weak D call TRBD2 (5 bases). CDR1 and CDR2 (germline): SGDLS, YYNGEE. The CDR3 covers 15 residues. V dropped 0 bases and J dropped 3 bases, with 13 bases sitting between them. CDR3 DNA sequence: TGTGCCAGCAGCGTAGCTTACGGGGAGAGCTACGAGCAGTACTTC. Residues: CASSVAYGESYEQYF.

Only a few counts were recorded for this clonotype. This chain joins TRBV7-9 and TRBJ2-7; TRBD2 aligns across 13 bases. Germline V gives CDR1 SEHNR, CDR2 FQNEAQ (reference sequence). There are 17 residues in the CDR3. V dropped 3 bases and J dropped 6; count of bases not matched to a gene: 11. DNA for the CDR3: TGTGCCAGCAGCTTCCATCCCAGGACTAGCGGGGGTCCCGAGCAGTACTTC. This codes for CASSFHPRTSGGPEQYF.

This clonotype was seen repeatedly, ten times or more. The chain joins TRBV7-9 to TRBJ2-7; D ambiguous. The CDR3 consists of 14 residues. Germline V gene lookup returns CDR1 SEHNR and CDR2 FQNEAQ (reference sequence). The ends were cut back, 5 bases at V and 0 bases at J, with 11 bases in the middle. CDR3 protein: CASSPTVSSYEQYF. Here the CDR3 DNA reads TGTGCCAGCAGCCCGACGGTTAGCTCCTACGAGCAGTACTTC.

Of note for this clonotype: This clone may be a read error of a much larger clone one base away. The genes are TRBV12-5 and TRBJ2-5; 9 bases match TRBD2. Germline CDR1 LGHNT, CDR2 FRNRAP. This CDR3 is 17 amino acids long. The CDR3 spells CVSGLDQRGAGQETQYF. The CDR3 DNA follows: TGTGTTAGTGGTTTGGACCAGCGGGGGGCCGGACAAGAGACCCAGTACTTC.

This clonotype was detected ten times or more. The CDR3 bases are TGCGCCAGCAGCTTCGGGACAGACACAGATACGCAGTATTTT. It codes for CASSFGTDTDTQYF. The gene calls are TRBV5-1 and TRBJ2-3, with TRBD1 matching 7 bases. The germline V gene has CDR1 SGHRS and CDR2 YFSETQ. V trimming: 2 bases; J trimming: 2 bases; junction bases outside the gene matches: 2. This CDR3 contains 14 residues.

Concerning this clonotype itself: A much more abundant neighbour one base away suggests this may be a read error. The CDR3 DNA follows: TGTGCCAGCAGTTCTTTGTGGTCCCGCACCGGGACGAGGGGCTACACCTTC. Amino acids: CASSSLWSRTGTRGYTF. This chain connects TRBV28 to TRBJ1-2, with TRBD1 as a possible D gene (5 bases). CDR1 is MDHEN and CDR2 is SYDVKM in the germline V gene. Trimming took off 4 bases at V and 8 bases at J, with 26 bases between the two ends. The CDR3 sequence is 17 residues long.

The V call is TRBV27, the J call TRBJ2-7; 12 bases agree with TRBD1. The V and J ends lost 5 bases and 5 bases, in that order; junction bases with no gene match: 10. Germline V gene sequence: CDR1 MNHEY, CDR2 SMNVEV (reference sequence). The CDR3 loop spans 16 amino acids. For the CDR3, the DNA is TGTGCCAGCAGTCCCCTCCGGGACAGGGGGCTTCACGAGCAGTACTTC. Its protein is CASSPLRDRGLHEQYF.